A single sample is the source of the 9 T cell receptor beta chains below, sequenced in a study of shared clonotypes between healthy human individuals. Clones were sequenced by immunoSEQ multiplex PCR, and TCRdb holds only the in-frame ones, with some missing. The sample lists 190,000 or so clones, about 68% occurring once. The material sequenced was memory CD4+ T cells sorted from blood. The subset: CD45RA-negative fraction. These receptors were collected from a man aged 25-45 years in good health.

J is TRBJ2-1 and V is TRBV10-2, with 9 bases lining up with TRBD2. This CDR3 comprises 18 residues. The junction had 14 bases not matched to a gene; V was cut back by 2 bases and J by 6 bases. CDR1 and CDR2 from the germline V gene are WSHSY and SAAADI. The DNA of the CDR3 is TGCGCCAGCAGTGAGACTAGCGGGCTATCTCGAGGACGCAATGAGCAGTTCTTC. This translates into CASSETSGLSRGRNEQFF.

The chain combines TRBV5-1 with TRBJ2-3; 9 bases are shared with TRBD2. The CDR3 spans 16 residues. From germline, CDR1 is SGHRS and CDR2 YFSETQ. V lost 0 bases to trimming and J lost 5 bases; unmatched junction nucleotides: 7. The CDR3 DNA is TGCGCCAGCAGCTTGGGGCCTCTAGCGGGACAAGATACGCAGTATTTT. It codes for CASSLGPLAGQDTQYF.

The chain employs TRBV6-1 and TRBJ1-5, with unresolved D. The CDR3 is made up of 14 amino acids. Trimming stripped 4 bases from V and 2 bases from J, with 9 bases between. CDR1 is MNHNS and CDR2 is SASEGT in the germline V gene. The CDR3 DNA sequence: TGTGCCAGCAGTGGCCCGACCGGCAATCAGCCCCAGCATTTT. Translated: CASSGPTGNQPQHF.

The chain carries TRBV7-9 and TRBJ1-2; no definite D call. This CDR3 is 15 amino acids long. V shed 5 bases and J shed 1 base, with 14 bases lying between them. Germline assignment: CDR1 SEHNR and CDR2 FQNEAQ (reference sequence). The CDR3 coding sequence is TGTGCCAGCAGCCCCCCCGGATCACTTAACTATGGCTACACCTTC. This codes for CASSPPGSLNYGYTF.

V usage is TRBV7-2 and J usage is TRBJ2-7; D assignment may be TRBD1 or TRBD2 (5 bases each). Germline V gene data show CDR1 as SGHTA and CDR2 as FQGNSA. Between the trimmed V and J ends, which lost 2 bases and 6 bases, there was a span of 14 bases. The CDR3 spans 14 residues. In nucleotides, the CDR3 is TGTGCCAGCAGCTTACGGGGACCCCCTCCCGAGCAGTACTTC. It encodes CASSLRGPPPEQYF.

The CDR3 bases are TGCGCCAGCAGCCAAGTTCTAGCGGGGCGCTACAATGAGCAGTTCTTC. This codes for CASSQVLAGRYNEQFF. The chain couples TRBV4-1 to TRBJ2-1; 9 nucleotides match TRBD2. Trimming removed 1 base from V and 3 bases from J; junction bases left unmatched: 4. This CDR3 is built from 16 residues. Germline values: CDR1 MGHRA, CDR2 YSYEKL.

The chain recombines TRBV5-6 with TRBJ2-7; 11 nucleotides align to TRBD2. In germline, CDR1 is SGHDT, CDR2 YYEEEE. This CDR3 region has 12 residues. Germline trimming cut 5 bases from V and 11 bases from J; bases unmatched to any gene: 6. The CDR3 region has the DNA TGTGCCAGCAGTCGAACTAGCGGGAGAAAGTACTTC. Translated: CASSRTSGRKYF.

This sequence joins TRBV5-1 and TRBJ1-5; D gene ambiguous. The germline V gene has CDR1 SGHRS and CDR2 YFSETQ. The CDR3 length is 11 residues. Trimming stripped 7 bases from V and 5 bases from J, with 7 bases between. The CDR3 DNA is TGCGCCAGCGGTGGGGATCAGCCCCAGCATTTT. Encoded protein: CASGGDQPQHF.

On this clone itself: One end of the junction fails to match germline, which may point to a read error. CDR3 amino acids: CASSPTGLARGPETQYF. CDR3 sequence (DNA): TGTGCTAGCAGCCCTACCGGACTAGCCCGGGGACCAGAGACCCAGTACTTC. The chain employs TRBV7-7 and TRBJ2-5; the match to TRBD2 covers 8 bases. Germline assignment: CDR1 SSHAT and CDR2 FNYEAQ (reference sequence). This CDR3 has 17 amino acids. The full variable domain, in which reference TRBV7-7 and TRBJ2-5 provide the parts outside the CDR3, is GAGVSQSPRYKVTKRGQDVTLRCDPISSHATLYWYQQALGQGPEFLTYFNYEAQPDKSGLPSDRFSAERPEGSISTLTIQRTEQRDSAMYRCASSPTGLARGPETQYFGPGTRLLVL.